The source of this T cell receptor (beta chain) is a study of vaccination and CD4 T cells after COVID-19 (dated by TCRdb to the early 2020s). Background on the whole study: Convalescent patients had a positive SARS-CoV-2 result on nasal swab PCR, and of these patients, several had mild disease and one had severe disease. Culture stimuli were overlapping spike peptide pools from SARS-CoV-2 and from the common cold coronaviruses HCoV-NL63, HCoV-OC43 and HCoV-229E. Post-vaccine blood samples were taken a median of approximately 70 days after the second vaccine dose, with a range of roughly 14 to 250 days. Two doses of either the Pfizer-BioNTech BNT162b2 vaccine (n=8) or the Moderna mRNA-1273 vaccine (n=2) were administered to participants. As controls, cultures received a CEFX viral epitope pool (the positive control), an HIV-1 Nef peptide pool (the negative control), or no peptide at all. The spike-specific CD4+ TCR repertoire was compared before and after mRNA vaccination in nine to ten COVID-19 convalescent patients and a handful of infection-naive healthy vaccine recipients. Post-COVID blood samples from convalescent patients were collected a median of roughly 100 days after diagnosis, with a range of 35 to 161 days. The convalescent cohort comprised six males and four females, including two Hispanic individuals, seven Caucasians, two Asians and one multiracial person.

In light of the paper, this sample's treatment or condition label describes: roughly 10-day PBMC culture with coronavirus spike peptide pools or control peptides (ViraFEST assay). To expand antigen-specific T cells with peptide pools and then pick out the expanded clonotypes through TCR sequencing, the study relied on the ViraFEST assay. The positive SARS-CoV-2 PCR tests of the convalescent patients were dated from March to December 2020, before the Alpha, Beta and Delta variants emerged in the United States. Each well held 2 million to 2.5 million PBMCs cultured with roughly 10 ug/ml peptide pools in IMDM containing approximately 5% human AB serum and approximately 10 IU/ml IL-2. Half of the culture medium was replaced with fresh IL-2-containing medium on days 3 and 7. Once the cells had been in culture for around ten days, the EasySep CD4+ T cell isolation kit was used to isolate CD4+ T cells by negative selection. PBMCs were separated from whole blood using Ficoll-Paque Plus gradient centrifugation and then either used fresh or cryopreserved at -140C. Each culture condition was generally run in triplicate wells.

The germline V gene specifies LGHNT as CDR1 and FRNRAP as CDR2. The CDR3 measures 14 amino acids from cysteine to phenylalanine. This entry keeps only the CDR3 DNA: 42 bases, framed from base 1. V gives up 5 bases and J gives up 4 bases, and the segment between their germline ends measures 14 bases. Broader findings and caveats from the paper: Of the vaccine-specific clones found in convalescent patients, nearly all (304 of 307) were mono-reactive for SARS-CoV-2 spike instead of being cross-reactive with common cold coronaviruses. In convalescent patients, a median approximately 83% of post-vaccine SARS-CoV-2-reactive clones were detected only after vaccination, suggesting vaccine-specific priming. Only a relatively small number of convalescent patients were included in the study, and early timepoints following natural infection were not analyzed. An increase in the median number of SARS-CoV-2-reactive clonotypes from 21 after infection to roughly 39 after vaccination was observed, but the change was not found to be significant.

On this clonotype: Its antigen specificity is not known. No base quality values were provided; no much bigger clone lies one nucleotide off.

The receptor library was made with PCR. DNA from cultured CD4+ T cells underwent TCR sequencing with the Oncomine TCR Beta short-read assay at the Johns Hopkins FTIC core. Genomic DNA was extracted from the cultured CD4+ T cells with the QIAamp micro DNA kit. Oncomine TCR Beta libraries from cultured CD4+ T cells were pooled using unique dual indexes and sequenced on an Illumina iSeq 100. The original pipeline was this. Non-productive sequences were removed, and CDR3s that did not start with C, did not end with F or W, or were shorter than 7 amino acids were discarded. Antigen-specific clonotypes were identified using the MANAFEST web application through comparison of peptide-stimulated wells with reference and other culture wells. For a clone to be called positive, the clone needed an FDR below 0.05, an odds ratio above 5, and a productive frequency above 0.1% in at least two of three replicate wells. A clonotype was classed as cross-reactive if the clonotype showed significant expansion both in SARS-CoV-2 spike wells and in at least one common cold coronavirus spike condition. CDR3 homology was assessed with Levenshtein distances (stringdist) and unrooted phylogenetic trees (ape) in R version 3.6.1. TCRdb ran its own pipeline on the public reads, namely fastp trimming at Q25 and MiXCR clone calling, and kept in-frame beta chains. Duplicate CDR3 protein sequences are folded into a single record with the most common DNA and genes. TCRdb, not the authors, supplied the V and J calls. This sample has under 15,000 distinct CDR3 sequences in its table, and around 45% of those were observed once. 10% to 15% of the sample rests with the top ten.

The clonotype was recovered from a human donor who had recovered from COVID-19. The source material was CD4+ T cells from blood, cultured in vitro. The rearrangement combines TRBV12-5 with TRBJ1-2; a tentative D call is TRBD1 (6 bases match). The DNA sequence follows: TGTGCTAGTGGTCCCGGGGGCAGGGGCTATGGCTACACCTTC. This codes for CASGPGGRGYGYTF.